These 30 T cell receptor beta chains were sequenced from one sample in a study of OX40 agonist ivuxolimab in advanced cancers. Profiling relied on immunoSEQ multiplex PCR, and the TCRdb table lists in-frame clones only, not all of them. The sample yields some 70,000 clones, 85% seen once. Sample: CD4+ or CD8+ T cells sorted from blood, taken in a trial of the OX40 agonist ivuxolimab. These TCRs come from an adult with an advanced solid tumor such as melanoma, head and neck, liver or kidney cancer.

The CDR3 loop reads CASSPGQDYGYTF. The CDR3 nucleotides read TGTGCCAGCAGTCCGGGACAGGACTATGGCTACACCTTC. The chain links TRBV11-2 to TRBJ1-2, with 8 bases identical to TRBD1. The V gene end was trimmed by 6 bases and the J gene end by 3 bases; junction bases not matched to a gene: 3. The CDR3 contains 13 residues. Germline CDR1 is SGHAT and CDR2 is FQNNGV.

The chain links TRBV4-1 to TRBJ2-1; 7 bases are shared with TRBD1. CDR1 MGHRA and CDR2 YSYEKL come from the germline V gene. CDR3 length: 14 residues. Trimming removed 1 base from V and 7 bases from J; junction bases left unmatched: 4. CDR3 sequence: CASSQGDSLNEQFF. CDR3 in DNA: TGCGCCAGCAGCCAAGGGGACAGCCTTAATGAGCAGTTCTTC.

This rearrangement joins TRBV7-8 to TRBJ2-7; 8 nucleotides align to TRBD2. The CDR3 totals 14 residues. V lost 5 bases to trimming and J lost 3 bases; unmatched junction nucleotides: 6. Germline CDR1 SGHVS, CDR2 FQNEAQ. The chain's CDR3 is CASSTRLALYEQYF. CDR3 nucleotides: TGTGCCAGCAGCACCCGACTAGCGCTCTACGAGCAGTACTTC.

The rearrangement joins TRBV7-6 to TRBJ1-3; 10 bases agree with TRBD1. The ends lost 5 bases at V and 4 bases at J; junction bases unmatched: 5. Germline V gene data show CDR1 as SGHVS and CDR2 as FNYEAQ. There are 15 residues in the CDR3. The CDR3: CASSDLTGGGNTIYF. The CDR3, as DNA: TGTGCCAGCAGCGACCTGACAGGGGGCGGAAACACCATATATTTT.

This clone was seen once. The V call is TRBV5-3, the J call TRBJ1-5; D is unresolved. TRBV5-3 is treated as an ORF (open reading frame) with a function not yet certain. Trimming pared 1 base from V and 5 bases from J, leaving 13 bases between. CDR3 size: 15 residues. This chain's CDR3 is CARSLWGPAHQPQHF. As DNA, the CDR3 is TGTGCCAGAAGCTTGTGGGGTCCGGCGCATCAGCCCCAGCATTTT.

V and J are TRBV18 and TRBJ1-5; the D gene is possibly TRBD1 (6 bases). The CDR3 totals 15 residues. The ends were cut back, 3 bases at V and 6 bases at J, with 15 bases in the middle. CDR1 KGHSH and CDR2 LQKENI come from the germline V gene. In DNA form, the CDR3 reads TGTGCCAGCTCACCTTCTAGCAGGGGCGTTCAGCCCCAGCATTTT. It is translated as CASSPSSRGVQPQHF.

The rearrangement uses TRBV5-5 and TRBJ2-1; a possible D gene is TRBD1 (5 bases). This CDR3 is 15 amino acids long. Germline-derived CDR1 and CDR2 are SGHKS and YYEKEE (reference sequence). The germline V and J ends were trimmed by 4 bases and 0 bases, with 11 bases remaining between them. This CDR3 reads CASSRGHLSYNEQFF. CDR3 coding DNA: TGTGCCAGCAGCCGTGGACATCTCTCCTACAATGAGCAGTTCTTC.

This chain connects TRBV2 to TRBJ2-3, with TRBD2 matching 8 bases. The CDR3 has 15 amino acids. The J segment lost 0 bases and the V segment lost 4 bases, leaving 3 bases of the junction unmatched. Germline loops: CDR1 SNHLY, CDR2 FYNNEI. The CDR3 sequence: CASSAGGASTDTQYF. CDR3 nucleotides: TGTGCCAGCAGTGCCGGGGGGGCGAGCACAGATACGCAGTATTTT.

In its sample, this clone was seen a few times. The rearrangement joins TRBV2 to TRBJ1-6; a possible D gene is TRBD1 (6 bases). The V end lost 6 bases, the J end lost 8 bases, and 8 bases lay between the germline ends. This CDR3 contains 12 residues. Germline CDR1 reads SNHLY; CDR2 reads FYNNEI. The CDR3: CASRQGYSPLHF. The DNA for the CDR3 is TGTGCCAGCAGGCAGGGGTATTCACCCCTCCACTTT.

The chain uses TRBV4-1 and TRBJ2-1; D is unresolved. V was trimmed by 1 base and J by 2 bases, leaving 12 bases between them. The CDR3 is 16 residues long. From germline, CDR1 is MGHRA and CDR2 YSYEKL. The CDR3: CASSQANLVAYNEQFF. The CDR3 DNA reads as TGCGCCAGCAGCCAAGCCAATCTGGTCGCCTACAATGAGCAGTTCTTC.

The J gene is TRBJ2-1, the V gene TRBV7-2, with no clear D. This CDR3 is 13 amino acids long. The V gene lost 0 bases and the J gene lost 3 bases, with 3 bases spanning the gap. The germline V gene encodes CDR1 SGHTA and CDR2 FQGNSA. CDR3 residues: CASSLASYNEQFF. DNA of the CDR3: TGTGCCAGCAGCTTAGCGAGCTACAATGAGCAGTTCTTC.

The CDR3 sequence is CASSTRGTYNEQFF. The CDR3 DNA follows: TGTGCCAGCAGCACAAGGGGTACCTACAATGAGCAGTTCTTC. The V call is TRBV7-9, the J call TRBJ2-1, with a weak D call TRBD1 (5 bases). This CDR3 comprises 14 residues. The V gene's germline CDR1 is SEHNR and CDR2 FQNEAQ (reference sequence). Trimming removed 5 bases from V and 2 bases from J, with 10 bases in between.

Written as DNA, the CDR3 is TGTGCCAGCAGCGTACTCCCCCGGGTGGCCAATGAGCAGTTCTTC. This sequence encodes CASSVLPRVANEQFF. The rearrangement links TRBV7-2 to TRBJ2-1, with D unresolved. V was trimmed by 5 bases and J by 6 bases, leaving 17 bases between them. Germline V CDR1 and CDR2: SGHTA, FQGNSA. This CDR3 has 15 residues.

The chain links TRBV5-5 to TRBJ2-7; no firm D call. The CDR3 spans 13 residues. V was clipped by 2 bases and J by 4 bases, with 10 bases between them. Germline V gene sequence: CDR1 SGHKS, CDR2 YYEKEE (reference sequence). The CDR3 reads CASSFFEDYEQYV. The CDR3 DNA reads as TGTGCCAGCAGCTTTTTTGAGGATTACGAGCAGTACGTC.

This clone has only one observation. This chain uses TRBV11-2 with TRBJ2-2; D is possibly TRBD1 (6 bases). The CDR3 is 14 residues long. Trimming removed 5 bases from V and 6 bases from J, with 13 bases in between. CDR1 and CDR2 from the germline V gene are SGHAT and FQNNGV. Here the CDR3 reads CASSLNRVAGELFF. The CDR3 DNA reads TGTGCCAGCAGCCTAAACAGGGTCGCCGGGGAGCTGTTTTTT.

CDR3 DNA sequence: TGCGCCAGCAGCCTAATTACGGGCTTTCGGGGGGTTGAAGCTTTCTTT. Translating it yields CASSLITGFRGVEAFF. The chain recombines TRBV5-1 with TRBJ1-1; maybe TRBD1 (5 bases). The length of the CDR3 is 16 residues. Trimming took off 4 bases at V and 7 bases at J, with 23 bases between the two ends. Germline CDR1 SGHRS, CDR2 YFSETQ.

The chain joins TRBV11-1 to TRBJ2-3, with 8 bases lining up with TRBD1. Unmatched junction bases numbered 6, after V lost 0 bases and J lost 4 bases. Germline V gene data show CDR1 as SGHAT and CDR2 as FQDESV (reference sequence). The CDR3 extends over 16 amino acids. The CDR3 DNA sequence: TGTGCCAGCAGCTTAGCGGGGGTCAGGGGGCCAGATACGCAGTATTTT. The encoded protein is CASSLAGVRGPDTQYF.

The rearrangement uses TRBV7-9 and TRBJ2-7; no reliable D call. The germline V and J ends were trimmed by 5 bases and 3 bases, with 17 bases remaining between them. Germline CDR1 reads SEHNR; CDR2 reads FQNEAQ (reference sequence). The CDR3 runs 15 residues. DNA for the CDR3: TGTGCCAGCAGCCTAGAACCCACCCCGGTCTACGAGCAGTACTTC. Protein product: CASSLEPTPVYEQYF.

The chain carries TRBV19 and TRBJ2-3, with TRBD2 identical over 10 bases. CDR1 and CDR2 from the germline V gene are LNHDA and SQIVND (reference sequence). V was clipped by 6 bases and J by 1 base; unmatched bases: 4. This CDR3 has 15 amino acids. The CDR3 nucleotides are TGTGCCAGTAGGGGTCTAGCGGGAGGCACAGATACGCAGTATTTT. Its protein product is CASRGLAGGTDTQYF.

V and J are TRBV28 and TRBJ2-7; the match to TRBD2 covers 7 bases. V lost 7 bases and J lost 4; bases outside the gene matches: 4. The germline CDR1 and CDR2 sequences are MDHEN and SYDVKM. The CDR3 totals 12 residues. The CDR3 here is CASTSGAYEQYF. The CDR3 DNA reads TGTGCCAGCACTAGCGGAGCTTACGAGCAGTACTTC. The full variable domain, completed using reference TRBV28 and TRBJ2-7, is DVKVTQSSRYLVKRTGEKVFLECVQDMDHENMFWYRQDPGLGLRLIYFSYDVKMKEKGDIPEGYSVSREKKERFSLILESASTNQTSMYLCASTSGAYEQYFGPGTRLTVT.

The rearrangement uses TRBV7-9 and TRBJ1-1; perhaps TRBD1 as D (6 bases). The length of the CDR3 is 15 residues. The germline gives CDR1 SEHNR, CDR2 FQNEAQ (reference sequence). The ends were cut back, 1 base at V and 5 bases at J, with 14 bases in the middle. The CDR3, as DNA: TGTGCCAGCAGCTTAGGTCCACCTCAGGGGACTGAAGCTTTCTTT. Protein sequence: CASSLGPPQGTEAFF. The full variable domain, in which reference TRBV7-9 and TRBJ1-1 provide the parts outside the CDR3, is DTGVSQNPRHKITKRGQNVTFRCDPISEHNRLYWYRQTLGQGPEFLTYFQNEAQLEKSRLLSDRFSAERPKGSFSTLEIQRTEQGDSAMYLCASSLGPPQGTEAFFGQGTRLTVV.

The V call is TRBV28, the J call TRBJ1-2; D might be TRBD1 (5 bases). V lost 2 bases to trimming and J lost 4 bases, with 11 bases between them. The CDR3 totals 14 residues. CDR1 is MDHEN and CDR2 is SYDVKM in the germline V gene. The CDR3 nucleotides are TGTGCCAGCAGTTTAGTGGAGGGGATCTATGGCTACACCTTC. Residues: CASSLVEGIYGYTF.

The J gene is TRBJ2-3, the V gene TRBV4-1; TRBD2 agrees at 9 bases. Trimming removed 6 bases from V and 2 bases from J; junction bases left unmatched: 3. CDR1 is MGHRA and CDR2 is YSYEKL in the germline V gene. The length of the CDR3 is 14 residues. The CDR3 nucleotides read TGCGCCAGCAGAAAGCGGGGGGACACAGATACGCAGTATTTT. This sequence encodes CASRKRGDTDTQYF.

The rearrangement joins TRBV4-2 to TRBJ2-1, with 9 bases matching TRBD1. V shed 5 bases and J 3 bases; nucleotides not matched to a gene: 8. Germline values: CDR1 LGHNA, CDR2 YNFKEQ. The CDR3 runs to 16 residues. The CDR3 nucleotides are TGTGCCAGCAGCAAACAGGGGGCCGGTGGCTACAATGAGCAGTTCTTC. Its translation: CASSKQGAGGYNEQFF.

The chain is built from TRBV6-6 and TRBJ2-5; D possibly matches TRBD1 or TRBD2 (5 bases each). The CDR3 is made up of 15 amino acids. With 2 bases removed from V and 7 bases from J, the gap between germline ends came to 17 bases. Germline V gene lookup returns CDR1 MNHNY and CDR2 SVGAGI (reference sequence). CDR3: CASSYEGTPKTTQYF. The DNA for the CDR3 is TGTGCCAGCAGTTACGAGGGGACCCCAAAAACGACCCAGTACTTC.

V usage is TRBV7-8 and J usage is TRBJ2-1, with D possibly TRBD2 on 5 matching bases. Trimming took off 1 base at V and 8 bases at J, with 9 bases between the two ends. The CDR3 length is 13 residues. Germline assignment: CDR1 SGHVS and CDR2 FQNEAQ. The CDR3 reads CASSLDLRDEQFF. The CDR3 coding sequence is TGTGCCAGCAGCTTAGATCTGCGGGATGAGCAGTTCTTC.

The chain recombines TRBV7-3 with TRBJ2-2, with D tentatively TRBD1 (6 bases). This CDR3 has 16 amino acids. The germline gives CDR1 SGHTA, CDR2 FQGTGA. Trimming cost V 4 bases and J 2 bases, with 14 bases left between them. CDR3 DNA sequence: TGTGCCAGCAGCTCGATTCAGGGGCCCAACACCGGGGAGCTGTTTTTT. Encoded protein: CASSSIQGPNTGELFF.

The chain couples TRBV27 to TRBJ2-1, with TRBD1 matching 12 bases. The V gene end was trimmed by 5 bases and the J gene end by 9 bases; junction bases not matched to a gene: 11. CDR3 length: 16 residues. CDR1 and CDR2 from the germline V gene are MNHEY and SMNVEV (reference sequence). Here the CDR3 DNA reads TGTGCCAGCAGTACCTACCGGGACAGGGGGCCTGGTGAGCAGTTCTTC. Protein sequence: CASSTYRDRGPGEQFF.

The J gene is TRBJ2-2, the V gene TRBV7-9; 7 nucleotides line up with TRBD2. Per germline, CDR1 SEHNR and CDR2 FQNEAQ (reference sequence). This CDR3 contains 16 residues. J was trimmed by 4 bases and V by 0 bases; bases with no gene match: 5. The CDR3 loop reads CASSLAGGPSTGELFF. The CDR3 DNA sequence: TGTGCCAGCAGCTTAGCGGGAGGGCCGAGCACCGGGGAGCTGTTTTTT.

The rearrangement joins TRBV28 to TRBJ1-5; D is undetermined. Trimming removed 6 bases at V and 1 base at J, with 7 bases between. This CDR3 spans 13 amino acids. The germline V gene encodes CDR1 MDHEN and CDR2 SYDVKM. The CDR3 loop reads CASSRTSNQPQHF. The CDR3 nucleotides read TGTGCCAGCAGCCGTACGAGCAATCAGCCCCAGCATTTT.